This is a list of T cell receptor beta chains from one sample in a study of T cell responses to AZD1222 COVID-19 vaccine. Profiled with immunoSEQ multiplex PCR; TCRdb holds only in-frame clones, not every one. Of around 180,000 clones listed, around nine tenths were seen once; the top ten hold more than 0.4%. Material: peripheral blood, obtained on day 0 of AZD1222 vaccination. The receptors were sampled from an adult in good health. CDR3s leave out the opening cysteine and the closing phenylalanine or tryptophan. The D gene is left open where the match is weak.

CDR3 protein: ASRAGMGTDTQY; J gene: TRBJ2-3; V gene: TRBV27; D gene: -
CDR3 protein: ASSGGQFGNTIY; J gene: TRBJ1-3; V gene: TRBV5-8; D gene: -
CDR3 protein: ATSQGNRGTGELF; J gene: TRBJ2-2; V gene: TRBV24-1; D gene: -
CDR3 protein: ASNGGRAGENTEAF; J gene: TRBJ1-1; V gene: TRBV10-1; D gene: -
CDR3 protein: ASSPFEGQGMNTEAF; J gene: TRBJ1-1; V gene: TRBV9; D gene: TRBD1
CDR3 protein: ASGPGTGQVNTIY; J gene: TRBJ1-3; V gene: TRBV12-5; D gene: TRBD1
CDR3 protein: ASRKLAGGYYQETQY; J gene: TRBJ2-5; V gene: TRBV27; D gene: TRBD2
CDR3 protein: ASSSRTYGYT; J gene: TRBJ1-2; V gene: TRBV11-2; D gene: -
CDR3 protein: SGLTGGLNYGYT; J gene: TRBJ1-2; V gene: TRBV29-1; D gene: TRBD1
CDR3 protein: ASAERGGETQY; J gene: TRBJ2-5; V gene: TRBV19; D gene: TRBD2
CDR3 protein: ASSSGHVNEQF; J gene: TRBJ2-1; V gene: TRBV27; D gene: -
CDR3 protein: ASSPTDRASYEQY; J gene: TRBJ2-7; V gene: TRBV19; D gene: TRBD1
CDR3 protein: ASSQGLRFNEQF; J gene: TRBJ2-1; V gene: TRBV14; D gene: -
CDR3 protein: ASSLVGQGADTQY; J gene: TRBJ2-3; V gene: TRBV5-1; D gene: TRBD1
CDR3 protein: ASSGPGGGSPLH; J gene: TRBJ1-6; V gene: TRBV25-1; D gene: -
CDR3 protein: ASSPWGEKLF; J gene: TRBJ1-4; V gene: TRBV7-2; D gene: -
CDR3 protein: ASSQVLLQGTGELF; J gene: TRBJ2-2; V gene: TRBV3-1/TRBV3-2; D gene: -
CDR3 protein: ASSLDGEQF; J gene: TRBJ2-1; V gene: TRBV7-8; D gene: -
CDR3 protein: ASLPPGYRTDTQY; J gene: TRBJ2-3; V gene: TRBV28; D gene: -
CDR3 protein: ATSRDYAGTGNTIY; J gene: TRBJ1-3; V gene: TRBV15; D gene: -
CDR3 protein: AWSGSNQPQH; J gene: TRBJ1-5; V gene: TRBV30; D gene: -
CDR3 protein: ASSSQLGGTYGYT; J gene: TRBJ1-2; V gene: TRBV19; D gene: -
CDR3 protein: ASSYPGGEELF; J gene: TRBJ2-2; V gene: TRBV5-1; D gene: -
CDR3 protein: ASSSPDRNNEQF; J gene: TRBJ2-1; V gene: TRBV13; D gene: TRBD1